These T cell receptor beta chains were read from a single sample in a study of shared clonotypes between healthy human individuals. Generated by immunoSEQ multiplex PCR, the TCRdb table keeps only in-frame clones and is missing some. The data contain 2 million to 2.5 million clones, 80% to 95% of them singletons. Sequencing was done on a sample of naive CD4+ T cells from PBMCs. These receptors were obtained from a man aged 18-30 years in good health. Some clones in this sample may be carry-over from other donors' samples. Both conserved end residues are part of each CDR3. D genes are given only for firm matches. Not every row has a clone size; where given, it reads once, few, many or a size class.

d_call j_call v_call clone_size cdr3_length cdr3_nt cdr3_aa
- TRBJ1-4 TRBV5-1 - 16 TGCGCCAGCAGCCCCAGTGTTGGGGCAACTAATGAAAAACTGTTTTTT CASSPSVGATNEKLFF
TRBD1 TRBJ2-3 TRBV6-1 - 15 TGTGCCAGCAGTGAACTGACAGGGTCGGCAGATACGCAGTATTTT CASSELTGSADTQYF
- TRBJ2-7 TRBV14 - 15 TGTGCCAGCAGCTTAGCGGGACAGCGCTCCTACGAGCAGTACTTC CASSLAGQRSYEQYF
TRBD1 TRBJ1-3 TRBV29-1 - 14 TGCAGCGTGGGGGGGACAGCCTCTGGAAACACCATATATTTT CSVGGTASGNTIYF
TRBD1 TRBJ2-7 TRBV25-1 - 14 TGTGCCAGCAGTTCTGGACAGGGGTACGACGAGCAGTACTTC CASSSGQGYDEQYF
TRBD1 TRBJ1-2 TRBV5-6 - 12 TGTGCCACCAGGGGGGTGAACTATGGCTACACCTTC CATRGVNYGYTF
- TRBJ1-2 TRBV10-3 - 10 TGTGCCATCAGCAGAGATGGCTACACCTTC CAISRDGYTF
TRBD1 TRBJ1-4 TRBV6-5 - 14 TGTGCCACCACCCACAGGGGCACTAATGAAAAACTGTTTTTT CATTHRGTNEKLFF
- TRBJ1-2 TRBV28 once 14 TGTGCCAGCAGTTTTTGGGATCCTTTGTATGGCTACACCTTC CASSFWDPLYGYTF
- TRBJ2-1 TRBV6-6 - 16 TGTGCCAGCAGTTACCAAGCACGTAGCCCCTACAATGAGCAGTTCTTC CASSYQARSPYNEQFF